This is a list of T cell receptor beta chains from one sample in a study of blood T cells in healthy people across ages. Each CDR3 protein gets one entry after TCRdb re-called the 5' RACE reads with MiXCR. Altogether roughly 500,000 distinct CDR3 sequences are present, roughly 29% being singletons, with the ten largest covering around a sixth. Sequencing input: blood. The receptors were sampled from a woman in her 70s in good health. The CDR3 runs from the conserved cysteine through the conserved F or W. The D gene is left open where the match is weak. Clone sizes are given selectively: once, few, many, or a class where the clone is expanded.

TGCAGTGCTAGTGGGCCTCAAGAGACCCAGTACTTC	CSASGPQETQYF	NA	TRBJ2-5	NA	TRBV20-1
TGTGCCAGCAGCCCAGACAGGGGGCAGGGCACCGGGGAGCTGTTTTTT	CASSPDRGQGTGELFF	TRBD1	TRBJ2-2	few	TRBV7-9
TGCGCCAGCAACCTAGACTTCTACACAGATACGCAGTATTTT	CASNLDFYTDTQYF	NA	TRBJ2-3	NA	TRBV5-1
TGTGCCATCAGTGGGAGGCTCGGACATCCCTATGGCTACACCTTC	CAISGRLGHPYGYTF	NA	TRBJ1-2	NA	TRBV10-3
TGTGCCAGCAGCTTACACAGAGAATACACCTTC	CASSLHREYTF	NA	TRBJ1-2	NA	TRBV7-2
TGTGCCAGCAGCCCCCCCATCCGCACAGATACGCAGTATTTT	CASSPPIRTDTQYF	NA	TRBJ2-3	NA	TRBV5-6
TGTGCCAGCAGCTCTGACAGGGGGACTTCCTTCGGCTACGAGCAGTACTTC	CASSSDRGTSFGYEQYF	TRBD1	TRBJ2-7	few	TRBV11-2
TGTGCCAGCAGTGGGCAGGGGGATGAGCAGTTCTTC	CASSGQGDEQFF	TRBD1	TRBJ2-1	few	TRBV2
TGTGCCAGCAGCCGCACAGGGGGCAGCGTGGTTGGGGGCTACACCTTC	CASSRTGGSVVGGYTF	TRBD1	TRBJ1-2	few	TRBV6-4
TGTGCCACCAGTGCTTTCGGGGATGGCGAGCAGTACTTC	CATSAFGDGEQYF	NA	TRBJ2-7	NA	TRBV24-1
TGCGCCAGCAGGTCGCCGGGTTACAATGAGCAGTTCTTC	CASRSPGYNEQFF	NA	TRBJ2-1	NA	TRBV5-1
TGTGCCAGCAGCCCAACTCTTAGCACAGATACGCAGTATTTT	CASSPTLSTDTQYF	NA	TRBJ2-3	NA	TRBV7-3
TGTGCCAGCAGCCCAGGACTAGCGGGGGGTGGCCAAGAGACCCAGTACTTC	CASSPGLAGGGQETQYF	TRBD2	TRBJ2-5	many	TRBV3-1
TGTGCCAGCAGCTTAGTTGGGGGCCAGGGGACCCGGTACTTC	CASSLVGGQGTRYF	NA	TRBJ2-5	NA	TRBV7-2
TGTGCCAACAGCGCGTCGCGGTACTACGAGCAGTACTTC	CANSASRYYEQYF	NA	TRBJ2-7	once	TRBV11-2